What follows is one T cell receptor beta chain and its context. This sample was taken from a study of shared T cell receptors in the human thymus. The germline V gene has CDR1 SEHNR and CDR2 FQNEAQ (reference sequence). V shed 4 bases and J shed 7 bases, with 14 bases lying between them. The CDR3 is made up of 13 amino acids. Repertoires were generated with immunoSEQ multiplex PCR, while TCRdb's copy carries only in-frame clones and drops some. The data contain under 700,000 clones, approximately 80% of them singletons. These data also featured in a second study, about human thymus T cells. From that paper: Resections obtained during corrective heart surgery supplied the thymus tissue. Among thymic and blood repertoires, usage of V and J genes appeared biased. In unrelated individuals, thymic repertoires overlapped highly, according to related research.

Sequencing used thymocytes. This clonotype was sampled from a boy younger than two with a congenital heart defect. This chain uses TRBV7-9 with TRBJ2-7; a possible D gene is TRBD2 (5 bases). CDR3: CASSSRRAFEQYF. DNA for the CDR3: TGTGCCAGCAGCTCACGGCGGGCGTTTGAGCAGTACTTC.